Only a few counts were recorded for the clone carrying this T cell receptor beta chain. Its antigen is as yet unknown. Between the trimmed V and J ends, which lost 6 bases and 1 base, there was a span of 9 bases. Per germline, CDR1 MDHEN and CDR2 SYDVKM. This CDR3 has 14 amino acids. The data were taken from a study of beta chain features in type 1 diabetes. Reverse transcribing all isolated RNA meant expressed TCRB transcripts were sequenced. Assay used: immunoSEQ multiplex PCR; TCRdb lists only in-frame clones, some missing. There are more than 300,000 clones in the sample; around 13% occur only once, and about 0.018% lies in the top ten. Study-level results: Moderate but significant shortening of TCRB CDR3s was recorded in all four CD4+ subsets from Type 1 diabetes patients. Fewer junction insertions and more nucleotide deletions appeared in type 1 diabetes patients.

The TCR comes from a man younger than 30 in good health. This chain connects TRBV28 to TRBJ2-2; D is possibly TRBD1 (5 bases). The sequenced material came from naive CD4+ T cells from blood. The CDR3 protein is CASRIGVNTGELFF. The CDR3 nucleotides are TGTGCCAGCAGAATAGGGGTGAACACCGGGGAGCTGTTTTTT.